These 6 T cell receptor beta chains came from one sample sequenced in a study of cytomegalovirus exposure and HLA in healthy donors. PCR employed 60 Vbeta and 13 Jbeta primers. Some clones are missing from TCRdb's copy, which holds only in-frame ones; the method was immunoSEQ multiplex PCR. Here the sample spans approximately 210,000 clones, about 75% being singletons. Material: PBMCs. These receptors originate from a male donor in good health and CMV-seronegative.

The chain carries TRBV14 and TRBJ2-3; 7 bases are a match to TRBD2. The CDR3 has 15 amino acids. Germline assignment: CDR1 SGHDN and CDR2 FVKESK. The V gene end was trimmed by 5 bases and the J gene end by 6 bases; junction bases not matched to a gene: 11. The chain's CDR3 is CASSFFGTTGDTQYF. CDR3 bases: TGTGCCAGCAGCTTTTTCGGGACTACGGGCGATACGCAGTATTTT.

Turning to this clone: One end of the junction does not line up with germline, which may come from a read error. The genes are TRBV7-9 and TRBJ2-2, with TRBD1 matching 8 bases. The CDR3 sequence is 17 residues long. Germline CDR1 is SEHNR and CDR2 is FQNEAQ (reference sequence). The CDR3: CSSSPRTGRLLTGELFF. CDR3 bases: TGTTCCAGCAGCCCTCGGACAGGGAGATTGCTCACCGGGGAGCTGTTTTTT.

This chain uses TRBV4-2 with TRBJ1-3; 9 nucleotides agree with TRBD1. From germline, CDR1 is LGHNA and CDR2 YNFKEQ. V lost 0 bases to trimming and J lost 4 bases; unmatched junction nucleotides: 10. This CDR3 comprises 18 residues. CDR3 loop: CASSQETQDRGRGNTIYF. CDR3 bases: TGTGCCAGCAGCCAAGAGACCCAGGACAGGGGACGCGGAAACACCATATATTTT.

This rearrangement joins TRBV7-9 to TRBJ1-1, with 9 bases that match TRBD1. Germline V lookup: CDR1 SEHNR, CDR2 FQNEAQ (reference sequence). V lost 3 bases to trimming and J lost 1 base; unmatched junction nucleotides: 6. The CDR3 totals 16 residues. The DNA of the CDR3 is TGTGCCAGCAGCTTTAGGGAGACAGGGGGGAACACTGAAGCTTTCTTT. Translation: CASSFRETGGNTEAFF.

The chain uses TRBV19 and TRBJ2-2; D possibly corresponds to TRBD1 (5 bases). The CDR3 covers 14 residues. V lost 10 bases and J 1 base, leaving 13 bases between the germline ends. The germline V gene has CDR1 LNHDA and CDR2 SQIVND (reference sequence). CDR3 bases: TGTGCCACTTCGACAGCTTGGAACACCGGGGAGCTGTTTTTT. Its translation is CATSTAWNTGELFF.

The J gene is TRBJ2-2, the V gene TRBV5-1; weak D call: TRBD2 (5 bases). The CDR3 loop spans 13 amino acids. Germline values: CDR1 SGHRS, CDR2 YFSETQ. Trimming removed 4 bases at V and 7 bases at J, with 11 bases between. CDR3 amino acids: CASSADRGGELFF. The DNA for the CDR3 is TGCGCCAGCAGCGCGGACCGGGGCGGGGAGCTGTTTTTT.